The T cell receptor beta chain under discussion was sequenced for a study of identical twins. Healthy Caucasian donors formed the entire cohort. Whole-study results and caveats: Abundant beta clonotypes from cord blood bore fewer insertions; memory repertoires lacked this pattern. The degree of excess twin sharing was weaker in beta out-of-frame sequences. In monozygotic twins, models underestimated the sharing of out-of-frame TCR alpha.

TCRdb called the 5' RACE reads again in MiXCR, with one record for every CDR3 protein. The data contain a few hundred thousand distinct CDR3 sequences, about 13% of them singletons. The germline V and J ends were trimmed by 0 bases and 2 bases, with 12 bases remaining between them. Germline-derived CDR1 and CDR2 are KGHDR and SFDVKD. This CDR3 spans 17 amino acids. This clonotype was detected only a few times. Its antigen is not known. The same data also contributed to another study, on yellow fever vaccine responses in identical twins.

This receptor was identified in a woman under 30 in good health. The rearrangement joins TRBV24-1 to TRBJ2-2, with TRBD1 as a possible D gene (5 bases). Sample: memory (CD45RO+) T cells sorted from blood. CDR3 residues: CATSDLSSRANTGELFF. The CDR3 coding sequence is TGTGCCACCAGTGATTTGTCATCCAGGGCAAACACCGGGGAGCTGTTTTTT.